Shown below are 13 T cell receptor beta chains from a single sample sequenced in a study of shared clonotypes between healthy human individuals. Produced via immunoSEQ multiplex PCR; TCRdb's table is partial and in-frame only. The data hold under 2,500,000 clones, with nearly 97% observed a single time. The specimen sequenced was naive CD4+ T cells sorted from blood. Documented subset: CD45RA+ positively selected. The source is a young man in good health.

V is TRBV18 and J is TRBJ1-2; D gene unclear. V was clipped by 2 bases and J by 0 bases, with 7 bases between them. The CDR3 totals 14 residues. Germline lookup yields CDR1 KGHSH and CDR2 LQKENI. The CDR3 region is CASSPYGANYGYTF. DNA of the CDR3: TGTGCCAGCTCACCATACGGGGCTAACTATGGCTACACCTTC.

This chain uses TRBV10-3 with TRBJ2-2; tentative D call: TRBD2 (7 bases). Germline CDR1 and CDR2: ENHRY and SYGVKD. Trimming removed 3 bases at V and 1 base at J, with 18 bases between. The CDR3 runs to 18 residues. CDR3 region: CAISDPGRGAVNTGELFF. The CDR3 region has the DNA TGTGCCATCAGTGACCCCGGACGGGGGGCTGTGAACACCGGGGAGCTGTTTTTT.

The chain uses TRBV27 and TRBJ2-6; D unresolved. V was trimmed by 7 bases and J by 0 bases, leaving 10 bases between them. The CDR3 loop spans 15 amino acids. Germline V gives CDR1 MNHEY, CDR2 SMNVEV (reference sequence). In DNA form, the CDR3 reads TGTGCCAGCACCGACCGCGGCTCTGGGGCCAACGTCCTGACTTTC. Its translation: CASTDRGSGANVLTF.

The chain couples TRBV5-1 to TRBJ2-3, with TRBD2 matching over 10 bases. The CDR3 has 15 amino acids. V trimming: 7 bases; J trimming: 0 bases; junction bases outside the gene matches: 5. Germline values: CDR1 SGHRS, CDR2 YFSETQ. The CDR3 sequence is CASFSGRSSTDTQYF. The CDR3 DNA sequence: TGCGCCAGCTTTAGCGGGAGGAGTAGCACAGATACGCAGTATTTT.

In regard to this clone: This CDR3 is also generated by other DNA sequences in the sample. The rearrangement links TRBV28 to TRBJ1-2; no firm D call. This CDR3 has 12 residues. V was shortened by 1 base and J by 2 bases, with 2 bases between the two germline ends. Per germline, CDR1 MDHEN and CDR2 SYDVKM. The CDR3 DNA reads TGTGCCAGCAGTTTATCAAACTATGGCTACACCTTC. Translated: CASSLSNYGYTF.

Worth noting for this clone: The sample holds other DNA sequences that translate to the same CDR3. This chain uses TRBV20-1 with TRBJ2-1, with D possibly matching TRBD2 (5 bases). CDR3 length equals 10 residues. Germline V CDR1 and CDR2: DFQATT, SNEGSKA (reference sequence). The ends were cut back, 7 bases at V and 7 bases at J, with 8 bases in the middle. The CDR3 DNA follows: TGCAGTGTCCGGGGAAATGAGCAGTTCTTC. It yields the protein CSVRGNEQFF.

The chain recombines TRBV7-3 with TRBJ2-7, with D unresolved. V gave up 2 bases and J gave up 2 bases, with 13 bases separating them. The CDR3 is 15 residues long. Germline values: CDR1 SGHTA, CDR2 FQGTGA. The CDR3 DNA reads TGTGCCAGCAGCTTACCGACGGCAGGTACCTACGAGCAGTACTTC. Its translation is CASSLPTAGTYEQYF.

The J gene is TRBJ2-2, the V gene TRBV6-1; D remains ambiguous. Per germline, CDR1 MNHNS and CDR2 SASEGT. V lost 8 bases, J lost 5 bases, and 9 bases lay in between. This CDR3 comprises 12 residues. The CDR3 sequence: CASRLGTGELFF. The CDR3 region has the DNA TGTGCCAGCCGTCTGGGAACCGGGGAGCTGTTTTTT.

This sequence joins TRBV9 and TRBJ2-7, with 7 bases identical to TRBD1. Germline assignment: CDR1 SGDLS and CDR2 YYNGEE. CDR3 size: 14 residues. The V gene end was trimmed by 1 base and the J gene end by 5 bases; junction bases not matched to a gene: 6. This CDR3 is CASSVTNRGDEQYF. In nucleotides, the CDR3 is TGTGCCAGCAGCGTAACTAACAGGGGCGACGAGCAGTACTTC.

This chain uses TRBV6-8 with TRBJ2-3; TRBD1 is a possible D gene (5 bases). The length of the CDR3 is 14 residues. Germline V lookup: CDR1 MNHGY, CDR2 SAAAGT. Trimming took off 2 bases at V and 1 base at J, with 7 bases between the two ends. The CDR3 sequence: CASSYPTGTDTQYF. CDR3 DNA: TGTGCCAGCAGTTACCCGACAGGCACAGATACGCAGTATTTT.

The chain employs TRBV10-1 and TRBJ1-1; unclear D gene. The germline V gene encodes CDR1 WNHNN and CDR2 SYGVQD (reference sequence). This CDR3 spans 14 amino acids. V shed 0 bases and J shed 1 base, with 6 bases lying between them. The CDR3 DNA is TGCGCCAGCAGTGAGTCGATTGGGAACACTGAAGCTTTCTTT. Protein product: CASSESIGNTEAFF.

The rearrangement joins TRBV30 to TRBJ2-6; 7 bases line up with TRBD1. The germline V gene has CDR1 GTSNPN and CDR2 SVGIG (reference sequence). This CDR3 region has 15 residues. V shed 0 bases, J shed 1 base, and the junction held 0 bases outside the gene matches. The CDR3 is CAWSVQGSGANVLTF. The CDR3 coding sequence is TGTGCCTGGAGTGTACAGGGGTCTGGGGCCAACGTCCTGACTTTC.

V gene TRBV18 combines with J gene TRBJ1-3; D uncertain. The CDR3 length is 15 residues. Germline lookup yields CDR1 KGHSH and CDR2 LQKENI. Trimming removed 3 bases from V and 0 bases from J, with 9 bases in between. The CDR3 loop is CASSPTASSGNTIYF. The DNA of the CDR3 is TGTGCCAGCTCACCCACAGCAAGCTCTGGAAACACCATATATTTT.